The 8 T cell receptor beta chains presented below share a single source sample, sequenced in a study of regulatory T cells in long-lasting Graves disease. Libraries of TCR beta came from iRepertoire HTBI primers plus Arm-PCR of CDR3 regions. TCRdb independently ran MiXCR on the multiplex PCR reads; one entry per CDR3 protein. This sample has some 220,000 distinct CDR3 sequences, with roughly 18% found just once. This sample's time point: newly diagnosed GD, antithyroid drugs for less than 3 months. PBMCs were the source of the RNA used for TCR sequencing. This sample also belongs to another study, concerning T cells in Graves' hyperthyroidism and ophthalmopathy.

Sequencing was performed on peripheral blood mononuclear cells (PBMCs), taken at new diagnosis, from a patient treated with antithyroid drugs. These receptors were obtained from a woman aged 30 to 39 with Graves disease.

The genes are TRBV7-8 and TRBJ2-1, with a tentative D call TRBD2 (6 bases). The CDR3 loop spans 15 amino acids. Trimming removed 4 bases from V and 6 bases from J, with 16 bases in between. The V gene's germline CDR1 is SGHVS and CDR2 FQNEAQ. The CDR3 DNA reads as TGTGCCAGCAGCTCGGGACTCCGATCTATCAATGAGCAGTTCTTC. Its protein product is CASSSGLRSINEQFF. The full variable domain, rest sourced from reference TRBV7-8 and TRBJ2-1, is GAGVSQSPRYKVAKRGQDVALRCDPISGHVSLFWYQQALGQGPEFLTYFQNEAQLDKSGLPSDRFFAERPEGSVSTLKIQRTQQEDSAVYLCASSSGLRSINEQFFGPGTRLTVL.

In this sample, this clonotype turned up many times. The rearrangement uses TRBV2 and TRBJ1-3; D is unclear. The germline gives CDR1 SNHLY, CDR2 FYNNEI. This CDR3 is built from 13 residues. The germline V and J ends were trimmed by 4 bases and 3 bases, with 7 bases remaining between them. CDR3 nucleotide sequence: TGTGCCAGCAGTGGGGGTTTTGGAAACACCATATATTTT. It translates to CASSGGFGNTIYF.

This clonotype was recorded many times. The genes are TRBV3-1 and TRBJ1-3; no definite D call. Trimming removed 3 bases at V and 4 bases at J, with 22 bases between. From germline, CDR1 is LGHDT and CDR2 YNNKEL (reference sequence). The CDR3 runs to 18 residues. The CDR3: CASSQVQTRALEGNTIYF. CDR3 DNA: TGTGCCAGCAGCCAGGTTCAGACCCGGGCCCTGGAGGGAAACACCATATATTTT.

Concerning this clonotype: A far larger clone differs by one base, so this is likely a read error. This chain connects TRBV28 to TRBJ1-2; tentative D call: TRBD1 (6 bases). The CDR3 runs to 15 residues. Trimming cost V 6 bases and J 5 bases, with 19 bases left between them. The germline V gene has CDR1 MDHEN and CDR2 SYDVKM. DNA of the CDR3: TGTGCCAGCAGGTATCGGGACACGACTGCTTATGGCTACACCTTC. Encoded protein: CASRYRDTTAYGYTF.

This chain links TRBV6-2 or TRBV6-3 with TRBJ2-1, with TRBD1 matching 9 bases. The CDR3 sequence is 19 residues long. CDR1 MNHEY and CDR2 SVGEGT come from the germline V gene. V gave up 6 bases and J gave up 0 bases; unmatched junction bases: 15. The CDR3 region has the DNA TGTGCCAGCAGGGGACCGGGACAGGGTCATCTTAGCTCCTACAATGAGCAGTTCTTC. Translation: CASRGPGQGHLSSYNEQFF.

This clonotype was picked up many times. The chain couples TRBV9 to TRBJ2-4; maybe TRBD2 (6 bases). In germline, CDR1 is SGDLS, CDR2 YYNGEE. V was pared by 6 bases and J by 7 bases, with 17 bases between. There are 14 residues in the CDR3. The CDR3 reads CASNFGGERNIQYF. CDR3 bases: TGTGCCAGCAACTTCGGAGGGGAAAGGAACATTCAGTACTTC.

This clonotype appeared many times. The V gene is TRBV3-1, the J gene TRBJ1-6, with D perhaps matching TRBD1 (5 bases). The ends were cut back, 4 bases at V and 7 bases at J, with 17 bases in the middle. The CDR3 covers 16 residues. Germline CDR1 reads LGHDT; CDR2 reads YNNKEL (reference sequence). The CDR3, as DNA: TGTGCCAGCAGCCCCCAGGGACCGAGAGTCAATTCACCCCTCCACTTT. It encodes CASSPQGPRVNSPLHF.

To note about this clonotype: This sequence is one base from a far larger clone and is likely a read error. This chain connects TRBV11-2 to TRBJ2-3; D is undetermined. The J call may be mistaken, given a closer DNA end match to TRBJ2-1. This CDR3 region has 16 residues. The germline CDR1 and CDR2 sequences are SGHAT and FQNNGV. CDR3 residues: CASSLVELTEYNEQFF. The CDR3 nucleotides are TGTGCCAGCAGCTTAGTGGAACTAACAGAATACAATGAGCAGTTCTTC.